This T cell receptor beta chain was retrieved from a study of Graves' ophthalmopathy and Graves' hyperthyroidism. In germline, CDR1 is MGHRA, CDR2 YSYEKL. The length of the CDR3 is 16 residues. The junction had 15 bases not matched to a gene; V was cut back by 4 bases and J by 9 bases. For repertoire sequencing, the TCR beta CDR3 regions were amplified from RNA transcripts. An initial RT-PCR round employing HTBI primers preceded a second-round multiplex PCR. TCRdb re-called the multiplex PCR reads with MiXCR, one entry per CDR3 protein. This sample yields under 350,000 distinct CDR3 sequences, of which roughly a sixth are seen a single time; 9% to 15% belongs to the top ten. This clonotype was recorded many times. Its antigen is unidentified. Moderate-to-severe activity, CAS at least 3, NOSPECS at least 4 and duration under 3 months characterized donors with ophthalmopathy. The PBMCs originated from over 9 ml of fresh peripheral blood.

Study-wide findings and caveats: Stable hyperthyroidism and ophthalmopathy were told apart by a 13-signature model, which achieved around 88% sensitivity and almost 82% specificity.

The chain recombines TRBV4-1 with TRBJ1-5; 7 positions match TRBD1. Sequencing used peripheral blood. The sequence came from an adult man with Graves' ophthalmopathy. CDR3 DNA sequence: TGCGCCAGCAGCCGAAAAATCCGGGACAGTCACGTGCCCCAGCATTTT. Translating it yields CASSRKIRDSHVPQHF.